This T cell receptor (beta chain) came from a study of blood T cell repertoires in COVID-19. The CDR3 is 16 amino acids. V was trimmed by 1 base and J by 3 bases, leaving 15 bases between them. The germline CDR1 and CDR2 sequences are MNHEY and SVGAGI. This table comes from immunoSEQ multiplex PCR, and its TCRdb copy is limited to in-frame clones, with some not included. In the table there are just over 300,000 clones, 90% of which are singletons. The TCR originated in a woman aged 18 to 35 with acute COVID-19. Sequences were obtained from PBMCs or T cells enriched from blood (not recorded which). The rearrangement uses TRBV6-5 and TRBJ1-1; TRBD1 might be the D (6 bases). The CDR3: CASSYYGQRGDTEAFF. In DNA, the CDR3 is TGTGCCAGCAGTTACTATGGACAGCGAGGGGACACTGAAGCTTTCTTT.